The next 3 T cell receptor beta chains were all read from a single sample in a study of regulatory T cells. General study findings and limits: In CD3G-deficient patients, conventional CD4+ T cells were enriched for hydrophobic CDR3 residues at positions 6 and 7.

Their cognate antigens are unknown. The primer mix had 52 TRBV and 13 TRBJ primers. TCRdb's copy holds only in-frame clones and misses some; the assay was immunoSEQ multiplex PCR. The sample lists 25,000 or so clones; approximately 90% were seen once. The sequencing sample was made of conventional CD4+ T cells sorted from blood. These receptors all come from a child between 10 and 17 years old with CD3G deficiency.

This rearrangement joins TRBV6-1 to TRBJ2-7; D perhaps matches TRBD1 (5 bases). CDR1 is MNHNS, CDR2 SASEGT, per germline. The CDR3 runs to 16 residues. V was cut by 2 bases and J by 2 bases, with 16 bases left in between. CDR3 nucleotides: TGTGCCAGCAGTGAACTCCATTTCGACAGTACCTACGAGCAGTACTTC. The encoded protein is CASSELHFDSTYEQYF.

V and J are TRBV19 and TRBJ1-2, with a tentative D call TRBD1 (5 bases). V was shortened by 5 bases and J by 6 bases, with 16 bases between the two germline ends. This CDR3 has 14 residues. Germline V gene lookup returns CDR1 LNHDA and CDR2 SQIVND (reference sequence). CDR3 nucleotide sequence: TGTGCCAGTAGTCACCGACAGAGGACCGATGGCTACACCTTC. It is translated as CASSHRQRTDGYTF.

DNA of the CDR3: TGTGCCATCAGTGATGCAGGGGGAACCAACGAGCAGTACTTC. It specifies CAISDAGGTNEQYF. The chain is built from TRBV10-3 and TRBJ2-7; 7 nucleotides match TRBD1. The CDR3 length is 14 residues. The germline CDR1 and CDR2 sequences are ENHRY and SYGVKD. V gave up 3 bases and J gave up 5 bases; unmatched junction bases: 7.